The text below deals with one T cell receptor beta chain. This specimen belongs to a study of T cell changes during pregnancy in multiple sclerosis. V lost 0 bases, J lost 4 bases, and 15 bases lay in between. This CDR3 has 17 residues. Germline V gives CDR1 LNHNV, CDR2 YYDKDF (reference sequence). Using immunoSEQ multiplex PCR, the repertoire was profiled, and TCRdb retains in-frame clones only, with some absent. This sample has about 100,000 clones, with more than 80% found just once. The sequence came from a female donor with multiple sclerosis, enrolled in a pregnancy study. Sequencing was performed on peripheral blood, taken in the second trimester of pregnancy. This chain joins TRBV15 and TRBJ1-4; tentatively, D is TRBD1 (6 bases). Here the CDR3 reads CATSRDYGGASNEKLFF. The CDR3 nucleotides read TGTGCCACCAGCAGAGATTACGGGGGGGCGAGTAATGAAAAACTGTTTTTT.